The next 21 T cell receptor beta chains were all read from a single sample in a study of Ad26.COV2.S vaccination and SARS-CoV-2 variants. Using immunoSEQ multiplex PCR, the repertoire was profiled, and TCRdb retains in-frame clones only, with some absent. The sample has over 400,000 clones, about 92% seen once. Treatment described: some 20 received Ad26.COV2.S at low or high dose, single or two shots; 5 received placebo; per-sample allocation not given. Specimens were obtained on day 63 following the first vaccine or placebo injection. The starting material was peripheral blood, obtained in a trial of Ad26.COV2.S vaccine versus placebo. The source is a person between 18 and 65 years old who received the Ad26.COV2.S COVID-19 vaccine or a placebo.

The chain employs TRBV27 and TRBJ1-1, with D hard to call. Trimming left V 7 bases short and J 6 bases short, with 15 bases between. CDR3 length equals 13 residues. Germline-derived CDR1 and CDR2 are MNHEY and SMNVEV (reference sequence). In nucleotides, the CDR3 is TGTGCCAGCAAGGATAGGCTGGGTGCTGAAGCTTTCTTT. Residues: CASKDRLGAEAFF.

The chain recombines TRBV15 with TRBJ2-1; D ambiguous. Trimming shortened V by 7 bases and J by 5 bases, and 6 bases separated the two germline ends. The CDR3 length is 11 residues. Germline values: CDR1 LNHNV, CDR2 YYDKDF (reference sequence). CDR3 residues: CATMTNNEQFF. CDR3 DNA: TGTGCCACCATGACGAACAATGAGCAGTTCTTC. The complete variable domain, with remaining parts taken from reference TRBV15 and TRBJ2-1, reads DAMVIQNPRYQVTQFGKPVTLSCSQTLNHNVMYWYQQKSSQAPKLLFHYYDKDFNNEADTPDNFQSRRPNTSFCFLDIRSPGLGDTAMYLCATMTNNEQFFGPGTRLTVL.

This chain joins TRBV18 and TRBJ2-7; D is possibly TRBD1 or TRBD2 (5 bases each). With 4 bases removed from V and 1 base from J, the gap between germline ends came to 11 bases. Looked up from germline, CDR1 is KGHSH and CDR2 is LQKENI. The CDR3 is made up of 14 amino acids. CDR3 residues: CASSLTRGSYEQYF. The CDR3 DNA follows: TGTGCCAGCTCACTGACGAGGGGTTCCTACGAGCAGTACTTC. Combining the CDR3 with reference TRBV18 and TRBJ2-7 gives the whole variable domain NAGVMQNPRHLVRRRGQEARLRCSPMKGHSHVYWYRQLPEEGLKFMVYLQKENIIDESGMPKERFSAEFPKEGPSILRIQQVVRGDSAAYFCASSLTRGSYEQYFGPGTRLTVT.

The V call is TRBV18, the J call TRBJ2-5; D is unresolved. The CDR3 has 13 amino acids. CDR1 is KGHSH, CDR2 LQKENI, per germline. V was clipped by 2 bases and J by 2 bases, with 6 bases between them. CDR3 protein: CASSPGRQETQYF. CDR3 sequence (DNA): TGTGCCAGCTCACCAGGCAGGCAAGAGACCCAGTACTTC.

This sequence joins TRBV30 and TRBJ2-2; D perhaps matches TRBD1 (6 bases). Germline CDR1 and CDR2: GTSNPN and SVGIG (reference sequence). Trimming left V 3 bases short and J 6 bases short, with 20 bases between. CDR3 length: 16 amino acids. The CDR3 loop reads CAWRLTRTGWSGELFF. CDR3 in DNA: TGTGCCTGGAGGCTAACCCGAACAGGGTGGTCCGGGGAGCTGTTTTTT. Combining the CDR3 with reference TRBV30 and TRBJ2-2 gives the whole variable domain SQTIHQWPATLVQPVGSPLSLECTVEGTSNPNLYWYRQAAGRGLQLLFYSVGIGQISSEVPQNLSASRPQDRQFILSSKKLLLSDSGFYLCAWRLTRTGWSGELFFGEGSRLTVL.

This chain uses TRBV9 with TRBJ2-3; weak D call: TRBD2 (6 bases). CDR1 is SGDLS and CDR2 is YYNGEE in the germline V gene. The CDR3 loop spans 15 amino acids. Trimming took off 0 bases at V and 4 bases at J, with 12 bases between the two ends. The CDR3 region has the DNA TGTGCCAGCAGCGTAGATGGCGGGGCCCCAGATACGCAGTATTTT. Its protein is CASSVDGGAPDTQYF.

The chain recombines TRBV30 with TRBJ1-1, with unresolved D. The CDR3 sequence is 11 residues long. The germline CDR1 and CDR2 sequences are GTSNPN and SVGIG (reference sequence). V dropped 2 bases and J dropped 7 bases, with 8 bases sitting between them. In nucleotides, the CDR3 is TGTGCCTGGAGTTCCTCGGATGAAGCTTTCTTT. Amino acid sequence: CAWSSSDEAFF. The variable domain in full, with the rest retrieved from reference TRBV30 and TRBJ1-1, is SQTIHQWPATLVQPVGSPLSLECTVEGTSNPNLYWYRQAAGRGLQLLFYSVGIGQISSEVPQNLSASRPQDRQFILSSKKLLLSDSGFYLCAWSSSDEAFFGQGTRLTVV.

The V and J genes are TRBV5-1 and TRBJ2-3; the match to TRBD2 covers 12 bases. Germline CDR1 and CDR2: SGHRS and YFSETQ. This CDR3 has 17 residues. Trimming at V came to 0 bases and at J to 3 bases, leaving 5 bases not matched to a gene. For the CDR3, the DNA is TGCGCCAGCAGCTTGGCCGCCCTAGCGGGGGGGACAGATACGCAGTATTTT. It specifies CASSLAALAGGTDTQYF.

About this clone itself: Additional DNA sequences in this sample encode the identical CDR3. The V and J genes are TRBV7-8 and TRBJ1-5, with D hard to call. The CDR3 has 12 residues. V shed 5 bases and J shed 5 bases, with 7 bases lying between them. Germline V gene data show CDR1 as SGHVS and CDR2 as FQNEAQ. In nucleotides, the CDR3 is TGTGCCAGCAGCCTCGGTGATCAGCCCCAGCATTTT. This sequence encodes CASSLGDQPQHF.

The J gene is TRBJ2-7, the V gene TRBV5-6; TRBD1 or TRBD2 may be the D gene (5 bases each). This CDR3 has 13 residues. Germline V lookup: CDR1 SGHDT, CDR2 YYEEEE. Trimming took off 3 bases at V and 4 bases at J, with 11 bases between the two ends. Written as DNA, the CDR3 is TGTGCCAGCAGCTCCCGGGGCCATTACGAGCAGTACTTC. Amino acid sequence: CASSSRGHYEQYF.

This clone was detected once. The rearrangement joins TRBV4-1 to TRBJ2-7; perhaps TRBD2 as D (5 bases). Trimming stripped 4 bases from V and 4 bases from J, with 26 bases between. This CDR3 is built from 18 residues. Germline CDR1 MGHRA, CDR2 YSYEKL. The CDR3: CASSPTPAGTTRGYEQYF. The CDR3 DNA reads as TGCGCCAGCAGCCCCACCCCGGCGGGTACCACCCGAGGATACGAGCAGTACTTC.

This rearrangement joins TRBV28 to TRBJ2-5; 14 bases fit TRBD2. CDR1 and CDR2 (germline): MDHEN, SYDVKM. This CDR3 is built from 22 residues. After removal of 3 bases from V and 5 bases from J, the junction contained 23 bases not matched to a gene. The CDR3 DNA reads TGTGCCAGCAGTTTCCCCCCAATTCACTTGACTAGCGGGGGGGCCAATGAGGAGACCCAGTACTTC. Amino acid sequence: CASSFPPIHLTSGGANEETQYF.

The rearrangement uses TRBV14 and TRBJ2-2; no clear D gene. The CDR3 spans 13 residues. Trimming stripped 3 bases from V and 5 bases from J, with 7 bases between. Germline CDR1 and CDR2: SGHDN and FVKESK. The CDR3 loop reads CASSHFLTGELFF. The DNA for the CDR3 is TGTGCCAGCAGCCATTTTTTGACCGGGGAGCTGTTTTTT. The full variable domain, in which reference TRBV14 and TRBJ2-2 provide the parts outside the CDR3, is EAGVTQFPSHSVIEKGQTVTLRCDPISGHDNLYWYRRVMGKEIKFLLHFVKESKQDESGMPNNRFLAERTGGTYSTLKVQPAELEDSGVYFCASSHFLTGELFFGEGSRLTVL.

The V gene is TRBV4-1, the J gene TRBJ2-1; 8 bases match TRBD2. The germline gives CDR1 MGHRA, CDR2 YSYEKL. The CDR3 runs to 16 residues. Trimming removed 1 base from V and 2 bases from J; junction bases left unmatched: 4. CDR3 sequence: CASSQGAGGTYNEQFF. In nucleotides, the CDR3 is TGCGCCAGCAGCCAAGGCGCGGGGGGAACCTACAATGAGCAGTTCTTC.

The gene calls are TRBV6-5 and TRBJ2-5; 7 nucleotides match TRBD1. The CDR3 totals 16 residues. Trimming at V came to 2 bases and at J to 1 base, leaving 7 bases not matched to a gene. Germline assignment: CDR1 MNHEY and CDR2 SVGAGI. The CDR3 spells CASSYLWGQTQETQYF. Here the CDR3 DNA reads TGTGCCAGCAGTTACCTATGGGGACAGACCCAAGAGACCCAGTACTTC.

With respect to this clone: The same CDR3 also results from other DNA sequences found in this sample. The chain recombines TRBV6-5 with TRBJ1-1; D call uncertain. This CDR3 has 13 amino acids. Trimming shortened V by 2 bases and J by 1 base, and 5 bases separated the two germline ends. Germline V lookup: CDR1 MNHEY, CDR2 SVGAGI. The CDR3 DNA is TGTGCCAGCAGTTACCTACAGAACACTGAAGCTTTCTTT. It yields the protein CASSYLQNTEAFF.

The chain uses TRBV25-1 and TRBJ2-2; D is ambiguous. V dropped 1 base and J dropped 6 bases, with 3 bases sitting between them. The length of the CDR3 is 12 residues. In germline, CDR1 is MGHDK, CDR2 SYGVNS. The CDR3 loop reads CASSEFAGELFF. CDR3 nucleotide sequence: TGTGCCAGCAGTGAATTCGCCGGGGAGCTGTTTTTT.

The CDR3 DNA sequence: TGTGCCATCAGTGAGTCACAGGGGGCGGATCAGCCCCAGCATTTT. It codes for CAISESQGADQPQHF. The V call is TRBV10-3, the J call TRBJ1-5; 9 positions match TRBD1. This CDR3 spans 15 amino acids. J was trimmed by 5 bases and V by 0 bases; bases with no gene match: 2. Germline CDR1 reads ENHRY; CDR2 reads SYGVKD.

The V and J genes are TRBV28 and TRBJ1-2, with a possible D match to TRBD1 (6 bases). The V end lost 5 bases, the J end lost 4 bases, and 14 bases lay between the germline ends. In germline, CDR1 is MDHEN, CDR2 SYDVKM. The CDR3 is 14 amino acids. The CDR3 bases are TGTGCCAGCAGTCCCCCCAGGGGACCCTATGGCTACACCTTC. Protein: CASSPPRGPYGYTF.

CDR3 sequence reads: CASSQEAPVWEKLFF. The CDR3 nucleotides read TGCGCCAGCAGCCAAGAGGCCCCCGTTTGGGAAAAACTGTTTTTT. The V and J genes are TRBV4-3 and TRBJ1-4; D not resolved. This CDR3 has 15 residues. The ends were cut back, 0 bases at V and 8 bases at J, with 13 bases in the middle. Germline CDR1 LGHNA, CDR2 YSLEER.

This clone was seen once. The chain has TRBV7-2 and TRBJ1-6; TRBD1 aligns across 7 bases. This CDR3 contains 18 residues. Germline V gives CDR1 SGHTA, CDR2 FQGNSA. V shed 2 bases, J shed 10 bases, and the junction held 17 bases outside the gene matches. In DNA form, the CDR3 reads TGTGCCAGCAGCTTACCCAAATACGACAGGGCCCTTGGGTCACCCCTCCACTTT. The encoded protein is CASSLPKYDRALGSPLHF. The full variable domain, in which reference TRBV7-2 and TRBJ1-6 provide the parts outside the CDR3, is GAGVSQSPSNKVTEKGKDVELRCDPISGHTALYWYRQSLGQGLEFLIYFQGNSAPDKSGLPSDRFSAERTGGSVSTLTIQRTQQEDSAVYLCASSLPKYDRALGSPLHFGNGTRLTVT.